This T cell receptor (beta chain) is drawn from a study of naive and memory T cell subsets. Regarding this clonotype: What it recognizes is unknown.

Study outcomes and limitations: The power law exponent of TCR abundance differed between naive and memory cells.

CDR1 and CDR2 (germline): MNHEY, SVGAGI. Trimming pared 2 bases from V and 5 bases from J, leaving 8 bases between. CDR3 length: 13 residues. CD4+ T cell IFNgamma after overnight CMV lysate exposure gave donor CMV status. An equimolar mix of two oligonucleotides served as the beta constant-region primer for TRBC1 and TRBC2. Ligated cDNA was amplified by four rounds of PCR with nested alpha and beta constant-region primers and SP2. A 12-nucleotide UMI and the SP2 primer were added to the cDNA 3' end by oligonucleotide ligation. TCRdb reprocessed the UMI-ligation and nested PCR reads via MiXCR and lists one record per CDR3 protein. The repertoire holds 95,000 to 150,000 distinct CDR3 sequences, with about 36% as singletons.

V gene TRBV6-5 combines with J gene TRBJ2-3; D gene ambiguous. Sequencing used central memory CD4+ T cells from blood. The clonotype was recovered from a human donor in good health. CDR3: CASSYDAIDTQYF. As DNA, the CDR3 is TGTGCCAGCAGTTACGATGCAATAGATACGCAGTATTTT.